These 2 T cell receptor beta chains originate from one sample sequenced in a study of blood T cell repertoires in COVID-19. Libraries were prepared by immunoSEQ multiplex PCR; TCRdb keeps only in-frame clonotypes and omits some of them. Among 240,000 or so clones listed, roughly 86% were seen once. The sample was peripheral blood. These TCRs come from a woman aged 25 to 39 with acute or convalescent COVID-19.

This sequence joins TRBV2 and TRBJ1-5; TRBD1 matches at 7 bases. Germline lookup yields CDR1 SNHLY and CDR2 FYNNEI. Trimming at V came to 3 bases and at J to 8 bases, leaving 7 bases not matched to a gene. This CDR3 region has 14 residues. The CDR3 here is CASSDSEGAKPQHF. CDR3 sequence (DNA): TGTGCCAGCAGTGACTCAGAGGGGGCGAAGCCCCAGCATTTT. The full variable domain, with the rest looked up from reference TRBV2 and TRBJ1-5, is EPEVTQTPSHQVTQMGQEVILRCVPISNHLYFYWYRQILGQKVEFLVSFYNNEISEKSEIFDDQFSVERPDGSNFTLKIRSTKLEDSAMYFCASSDSEGAKPQHFGDGTRLSIL.

The chain has TRBV28 and TRBJ2-1, with 7 bases matching TRBD2. V lost 4 bases to trimming and J lost 0 bases; unmatched junction nucleotides: 6. Germline V gene sequence: CDR1 MDHEN, CDR2 SYDVKM. This CDR3 contains 16 residues. CDR3 residues: CASSSRSGGSYNEQFF. The CDR3 nucleotides are TGTGCCAGCAGTTCGCGCTCGGGGGGCTCCTACAATGAGCAGTTCTTC.